This T cell receptor beta chain was identified during a study of tumor-infiltrating lymphocytes in primary liver carcinoma. Overall study: The study reported T1-T3 N0M0 tumors spanning 4.2 to 10 cm. The number of productive TCRbeta reads per sample ranged from roughly 3.5 to 7.13 million and was similar across tissue types. Study conclusions and caveats: Reduced overlap was seen in tumor-adjacent and tumor-blood pairs versus tumor region pairs.

RNA and DNA were co-extracted from around 20-30 mg of unsorted bulk tissue. This clonotype has more than one count but fewer than ten. The antigen is undetermined. Germline and junction disagree at one end, which may indicate a read error. The template, roughly 510 ng total RNA, yielded TCR beta cDNA made with a constant-region primer. Three nested multiplex PCR rounds, a slightly modified ARM-PCR method, built the TCR beta libraries. The opening two PCR rounds, about 11 cycles each, paired TRBV1-TRBV30 forward primers with a C-beta reverse primer. Each CDR3 protein is one row after TCRdb ran MiXCR on the multiplex PCR reads. The profile shows roughly 78,000 distinct CDR3 sequences, roughly two thirds of them singletons. The CDR3 sequence is 12 residues long. Germline loops: CDR1 SGHNT, CDR2 YENEEA.

The receptor was isolated from a woman aged 55-75 years with primary liver carcinoma and hepatitis B virus infection. The chain combines TRBV11-3 with TRBJ2-1; D not resolved. The source material was liver tumor tissue from sampling region 4. Subset described: tumor region T4, right-lateral pole. The CDR3 loop reads CAISLNANEQFF. In DNA form, the CDR3 reads TGCGCCATCAGCTTAAATGCCAATGAGCAGTTCTTC.